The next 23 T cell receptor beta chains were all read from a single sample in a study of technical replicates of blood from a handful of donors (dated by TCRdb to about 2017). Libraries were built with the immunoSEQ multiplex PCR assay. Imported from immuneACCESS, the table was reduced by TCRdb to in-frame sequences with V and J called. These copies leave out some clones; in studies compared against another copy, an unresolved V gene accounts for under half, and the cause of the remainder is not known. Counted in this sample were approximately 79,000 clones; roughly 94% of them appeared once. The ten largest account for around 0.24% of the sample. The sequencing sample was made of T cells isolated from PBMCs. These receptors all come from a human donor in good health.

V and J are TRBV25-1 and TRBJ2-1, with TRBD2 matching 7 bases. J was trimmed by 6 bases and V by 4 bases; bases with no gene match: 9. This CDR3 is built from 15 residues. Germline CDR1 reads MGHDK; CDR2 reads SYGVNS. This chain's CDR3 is CASSGLGGFGNEQFF. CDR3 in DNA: TGTGCCAGCAGTGGCCTGGGGGGGTTTGGCAATGAGCAGTTCTTC.

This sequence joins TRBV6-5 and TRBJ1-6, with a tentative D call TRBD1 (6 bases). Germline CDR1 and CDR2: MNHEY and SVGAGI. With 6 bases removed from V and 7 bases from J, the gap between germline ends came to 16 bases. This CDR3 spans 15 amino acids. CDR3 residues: CASSPVQGLNSPLHF. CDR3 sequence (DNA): TGTGCCAGCAGCCCCGTACAGGGTCTAAATTCACCCCTCCACTTT.

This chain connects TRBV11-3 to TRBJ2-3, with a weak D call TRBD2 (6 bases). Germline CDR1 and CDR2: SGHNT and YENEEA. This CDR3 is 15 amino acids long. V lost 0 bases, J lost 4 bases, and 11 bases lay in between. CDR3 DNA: TGTGCCAGCAGCTTAGAGCGGGGTTTCCCAGATACGCAGTATTTT. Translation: CASSLERGFPDTQYF.

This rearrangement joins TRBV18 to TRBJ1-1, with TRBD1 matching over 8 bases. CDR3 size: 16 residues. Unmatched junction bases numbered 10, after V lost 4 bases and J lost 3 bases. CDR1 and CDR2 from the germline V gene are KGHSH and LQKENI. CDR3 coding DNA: TGTGCCAGCTCACTAACACCAGGGGGCATGGACACTGAAGCTTTCTTT. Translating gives CASSLTPGGMDTEAFF.

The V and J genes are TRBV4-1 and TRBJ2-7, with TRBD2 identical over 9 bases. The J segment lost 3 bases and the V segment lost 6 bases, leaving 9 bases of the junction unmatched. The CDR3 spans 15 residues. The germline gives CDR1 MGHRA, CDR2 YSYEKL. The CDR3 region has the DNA TGCGCCAGCAGGGGCGGGCTAGCGGGGAGCTACGAGCAGTACTTC. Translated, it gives CASRGGLAGSYEQYF.

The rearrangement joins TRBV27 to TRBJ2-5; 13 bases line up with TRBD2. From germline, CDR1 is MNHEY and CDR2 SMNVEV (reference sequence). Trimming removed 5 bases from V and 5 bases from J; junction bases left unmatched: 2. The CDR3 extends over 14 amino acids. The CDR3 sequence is CASSPLAGGETQYF. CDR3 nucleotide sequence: TGTGCCAGCAGTCCACTAGCGGGAGGGGAGACCCAGTACTTC.

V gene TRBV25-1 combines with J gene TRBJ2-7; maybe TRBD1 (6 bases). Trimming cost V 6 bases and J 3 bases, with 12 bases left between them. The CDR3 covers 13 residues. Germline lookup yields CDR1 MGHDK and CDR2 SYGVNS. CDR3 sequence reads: CASSPGQSYEQYF. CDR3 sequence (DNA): TGTGCCAGCAGCCCTGGACAGAGCTACGAGCAGTACTTC.

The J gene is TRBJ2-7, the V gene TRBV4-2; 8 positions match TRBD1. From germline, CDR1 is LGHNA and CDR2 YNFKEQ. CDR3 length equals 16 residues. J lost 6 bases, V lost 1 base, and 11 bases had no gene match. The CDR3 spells CASSQANTGGQGEQYF. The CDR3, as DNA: TGTGCCAGCAGCCAAGCCAACACAGGGGGGCAGGGCGAGCAGTACTTC.

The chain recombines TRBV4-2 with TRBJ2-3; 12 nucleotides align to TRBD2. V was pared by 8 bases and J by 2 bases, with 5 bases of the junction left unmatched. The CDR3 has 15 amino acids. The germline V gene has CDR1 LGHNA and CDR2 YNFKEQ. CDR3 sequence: CASSTSGGNTDTQYF. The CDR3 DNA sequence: TGTGCCAGCTCGACTAGCGGGGGAAACACAGATACGCAGTATTTT.

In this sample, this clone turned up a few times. The CDR3 reads CASKESGGYTGELFF. For the CDR3, the DNA is TGTGCCAGCAAAGAAAGCGGGGGGTACACCGGGGAGCTGTTTTTT. The chain has TRBV6-5 and TRBJ2-2, with TRBD2 identical over 9 bases. Trimming removed 7 bases from V and 3 bases from J; junction bases left unmatched: 6. CDR3 size: 15 residues. Germline loops: CDR1 MNHEY, CDR2 SVGAGI.

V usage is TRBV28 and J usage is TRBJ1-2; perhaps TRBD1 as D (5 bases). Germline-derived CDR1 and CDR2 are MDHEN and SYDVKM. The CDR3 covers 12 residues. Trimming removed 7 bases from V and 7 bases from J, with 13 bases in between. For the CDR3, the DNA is TGTGCCAGCACCTTCTACGGGGGTGGCTACACCTTC. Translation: CASTFYGGGYTF.

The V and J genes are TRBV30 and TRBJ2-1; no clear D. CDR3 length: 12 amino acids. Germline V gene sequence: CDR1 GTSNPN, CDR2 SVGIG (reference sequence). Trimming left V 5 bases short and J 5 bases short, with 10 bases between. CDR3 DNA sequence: TGTGCCTGGGGGCAGACCGACAATGAGCAGTTCTTC. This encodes CAWGQTDNEQFF.

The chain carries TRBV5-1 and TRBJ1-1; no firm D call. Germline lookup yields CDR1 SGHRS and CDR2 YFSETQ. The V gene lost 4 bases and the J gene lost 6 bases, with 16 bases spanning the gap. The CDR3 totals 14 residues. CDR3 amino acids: CASSQQDGIPEAFF. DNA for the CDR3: TGCGCCAGCAGCCAACAAGACGGGATTCCTGAAGCTTTCTTT.

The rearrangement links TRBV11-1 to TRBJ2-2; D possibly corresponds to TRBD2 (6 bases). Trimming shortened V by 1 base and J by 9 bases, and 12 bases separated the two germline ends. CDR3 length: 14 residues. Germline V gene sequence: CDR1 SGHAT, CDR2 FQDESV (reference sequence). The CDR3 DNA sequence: TGTGCCAGCAGCTTAGTACTAGCAGGCAGGGAGCTGTTTTTT. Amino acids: CASSLVLAGRELFF. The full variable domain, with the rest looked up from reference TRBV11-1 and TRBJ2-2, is EAEVAQSPRYKITEKSQAVAFWCDPISGHATLYWYRQILGQGPELLVQFQDESVVDDSQLPKDRFSAERLKGVDSTLKIQPAELGDSAMYLCASSLVLAGRELFFGEGSRLTVL.

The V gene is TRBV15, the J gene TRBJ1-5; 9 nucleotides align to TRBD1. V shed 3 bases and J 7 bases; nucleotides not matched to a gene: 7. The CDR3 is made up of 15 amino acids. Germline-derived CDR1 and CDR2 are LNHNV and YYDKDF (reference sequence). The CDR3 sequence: CATSSIGTGRQPQHF. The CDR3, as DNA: TGTGCCACCAGCAGTATCGGGACAGGGCGGCAGCCCCAGCATTTT. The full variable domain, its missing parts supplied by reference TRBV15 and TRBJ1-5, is DAMVIQNPRYQVTQFGKPVTLSCSQTLNHNVMYWYQQKSSQAPKLLFHYYDKDFNNEADTPDNFQSRRPNTSFCFLDIRSPGLGDTAMYLCATSSIGTGRQPQHFGDGTRLSIL.

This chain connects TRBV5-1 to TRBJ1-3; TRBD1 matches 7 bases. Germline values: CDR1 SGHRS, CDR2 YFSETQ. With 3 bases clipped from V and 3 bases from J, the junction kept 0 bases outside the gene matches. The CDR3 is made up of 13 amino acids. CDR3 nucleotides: TGCGCCAGCAGCTGGGACAGTGGAAACACCATATATTTT. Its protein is CASSWDSGNTIYF.

DNA of the CDR3: TGTGCCAGCAGCTTAGGCTTCCCGGGACAGGTTTACACTGAAGCTTTCTTT. As protein: CASSLGFPGQVYTEAFF. The chain couples TRBV7-2 to TRBJ1-1; TRBD1 aligns across 8 bases. This CDR3 has 17 amino acids. Trimming at V came to 1 base and at J to 3 bases, leaving 10 bases not matched to a gene. In germline, CDR1 is SGHTA, CDR2 FQGNSA.

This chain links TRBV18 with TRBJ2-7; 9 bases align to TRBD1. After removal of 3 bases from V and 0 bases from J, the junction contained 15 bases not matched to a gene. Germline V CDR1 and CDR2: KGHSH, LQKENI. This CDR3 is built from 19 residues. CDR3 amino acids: CASSPQRRDGTGSSYEQYF. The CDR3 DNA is TGTGCCAGCTCACCCCAACGTAGGGACGGGACAGGGAGCTCCTACGAGCAGTACTTC.

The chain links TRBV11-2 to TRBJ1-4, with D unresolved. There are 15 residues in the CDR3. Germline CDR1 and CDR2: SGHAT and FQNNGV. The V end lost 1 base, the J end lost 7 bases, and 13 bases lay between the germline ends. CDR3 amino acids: CASSLGPGRSEKLFF. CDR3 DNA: TGTGCCAGCAGCTTAGGTCCAGGCCGTAGTGAAAAACTGTTTTTT.

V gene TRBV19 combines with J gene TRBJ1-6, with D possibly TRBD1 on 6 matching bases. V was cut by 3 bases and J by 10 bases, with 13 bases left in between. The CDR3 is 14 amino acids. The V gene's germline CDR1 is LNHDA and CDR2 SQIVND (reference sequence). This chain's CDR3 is CASSMGYRESPLHF. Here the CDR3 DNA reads TGTGCCAGTAGTATGGGGTACAGGGAATCACCCCTCCACTTT.

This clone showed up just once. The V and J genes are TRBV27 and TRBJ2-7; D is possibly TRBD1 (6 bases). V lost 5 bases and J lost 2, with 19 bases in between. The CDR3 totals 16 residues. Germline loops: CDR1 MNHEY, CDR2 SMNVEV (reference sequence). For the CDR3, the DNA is TGTGCCAGCAGTCCTCCCACCCAAACAGGGACCTACGAGCAGTACTTC. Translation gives CASSPPTQTGTYEQYF.

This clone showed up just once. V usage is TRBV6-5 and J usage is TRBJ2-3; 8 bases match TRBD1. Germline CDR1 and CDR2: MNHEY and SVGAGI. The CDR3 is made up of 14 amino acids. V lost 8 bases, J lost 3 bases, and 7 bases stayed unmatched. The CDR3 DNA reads TGTGCCAGCCAGGCAGGGGGCGGGACAGATACGCAGTATTTT. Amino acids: CASQAGGGTDTQYF.

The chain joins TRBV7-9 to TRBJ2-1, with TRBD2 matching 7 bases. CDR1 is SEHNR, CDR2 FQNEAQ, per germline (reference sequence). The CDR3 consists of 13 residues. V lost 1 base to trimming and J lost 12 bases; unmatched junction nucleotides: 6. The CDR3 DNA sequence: TGTGCCAGCAGCTTAGTCCCTAGCGGCCCGCAGTTCTTC. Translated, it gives CASSLVPSGPQFF.